A single sample is the source of the 11 T cell receptor beta chains below, sequenced in a study of metastatic and nonmetastatic thyroid tumors (dated by TCRdb to 2020 to 2022). Library creation used PCR. These reads were obtained on an Illumina HiSeq 4000. TCRdb reprocessing: public reads trimmed at Q25 with fastp, clones called with MiXCR, in-frame beta chains kept. This sample comprises approximately 39,000 clones, more than 20% of them detected only once. Jointly, the top ten make up around 16% of the sample. None of the patients had been given any treatment before thyroid surgery. Sequencing input: blood. The receptors here all came from a female donor with papillary thyroid cancer or a benign thyroid nodule (not recorded which). Some clones in this sample may be carry-over from other donors' samples.

This clone was counted a few times. J is TRBJ1-1 and V is TRBV19; D gene unclear. CDR3 size: 13 residues. Germline-derived CDR1 and CDR2 are LNHDA and SQIVND (reference sequence). V lost 3 bases to trimming and J lost 1 base, with 6 bases between them. The chain's CDR3 is CASSITKNTEAFF. As DNA, the CDR3 is TGTGCCAGTAGTATTACGAAGAACACTGAAGCTTTCTTT.

This clone was observed at least ten times. The chain combines TRBV27 with TRBJ2-2; D possibly corresponds to TRBD1 (5 bases). Per germline, CDR1 MNHEY and CDR2 SMNVEV (reference sequence). The CDR3 totals 13 residues. Trimming took off 6 bases at V and 10 bases at J, with 15 bases between the two ends. The chain's CDR3 is CASSEQVGLELFF. The CDR3 DNA reads as TGTGCCAGCAGCGAACAGGTGGGGCTGGAGCTGTTTTTT.

The gene calls are TRBV5-4 and TRBJ2-3, with D perhaps TRBD2 (6 bases). CDR3 length: 15 amino acids. Trimming left V 2 bases short and J 6 bases short, with 16 bases between. Germline-derived CDR1 and CDR2 are SGHNT and YYREEE (reference sequence). The CDR3 DNA sequence: TGTGCCAGCAGCTTTCTCGCGGGACGACATGATACGCAGTATTTT. Its translation: CASSFLAGRHDTQYF.

At least ten counts were recorded for this clone. The V call is TRBV30, the J call TRBJ1-1; D not resolved. V was shortened by 0 bases and J by 1 base, with 6 bases between the two germline ends. Germline V gives CDR1 GTSNPN, CDR2 SVGIG (reference sequence). The CDR3 has 13 residues. CDR3 sequence (DNA): TGTGCCTGGAGTGTCACCGAGAACACTGAAGCTTTCTTT. It specifies CAWSVTENTEAFF.

Notes on this clone: One junction end does not reproduce the germline sequence, and a read error may be involved. J is TRBJ2-7 and V is TRBV2, with 8 bases lining up with TRBD1. Germline V gene sequence: CDR1 SNHLY, CDR2 FYNNEI. The CDR3 is 15 residues long. As DNA, the CDR3 is TGCGCCAGCAGTGCCCGGACAGGGAACTCCTACGAGCAGTGCTTC. Its protein product is CASSARTGNSYEQCF.

The genes are TRBV4-2 and TRBJ2-7; D is ambiguous. The ends were cut back, 0 bases at V and 0 bases at J, with 9 bases in the middle. The germline CDR1 and CDR2 sequences are LGHNA and YNFKEQ. The CDR3 covers 15 residues. In nucleotides, the CDR3 is TGTGCCAGCAGCCAAGAGGTTCACCACTCCTACGAGCAGTACTTC. Translation gives CASSQEVHHSYEQYF.

This clone was recorded at least ten times. The rearrangement links TRBV5-6 to TRBJ1-6, with TRBD1 identical over 8 bases. The CDR3 loop spans 16 amino acids. Trimming took 4 bases from V and 7 from J; bases not matched to a gene: 10. Per the germline V gene, CDR1 is SGHDT and CDR2 is YYEEEE. CDR3: CASSDSLTGVNSPLHF. The CDR3 region has the DNA TGTGCCAGCAGCGACTCCCTGACAGGGGTCAATTCACCCCTCCACTTT.

The chain combines TRBV4-1 with TRBJ1-1; D remains unclear. The germline gives CDR1 MGHRA, CDR2 YSYEKL. V lost 2 bases and J lost 3, with 13 bases in between. CDR3 length equals 15 residues. The CDR3 here is CASSQSPHLDTEAFF. The CDR3 region has the DNA TGCGCCAGCAGCCAATCTCCACATTTGGACACTGAAGCTTTCTTT.

This clone was seen at least ten times. The rearrangement uses TRBV19 and TRBJ2-3; D call uncertain. The CDR3 covers 12 residues. The germline CDR1 and CDR2 sequences are LNHDA and SQIVND (reference sequence). V shed 8 bases and J shed 4 bases, with 10 bases lying between them. The CDR3, as DNA: TGTGCCAGTGGTCGGTGGGCAGATACGCAGTATTTT. Translated, it gives CASGRWADTQYF.

The J gene is TRBJ2-3, the V gene TRBV20-1; 10 bases are shared with TRBD2. The V segment lost 6 bases and the J segment 8 bases; nucleotides outside the gene matches: 14. The CDR3 runs 15 residues. CDR1 and CDR2 (germline): DFQATT, SNEGSKA (reference sequence). Written as DNA, the CDR3 is TGCAGTGCCGACCCTAGCGGGAGAGGGAAAGGTACGCAGTATTTT. Protein sequence: CSADPSGRGKGTQYF.

CDR3 region: CASSIHEGGPLHF. The CDR3 region has the DNA TGTGCCAGCAGCATACACGAGGGGGGGCCCCTCCACTTT. V usage is TRBV5-6 and J usage is TRBJ1-6; TRBD1 is a possible D gene (6 bases). V was shortened by 4 bases and J by 13 bases, with 15 bases between the two germline ends. The CDR3 loop spans 13 amino acids. CDR1 is SGHDT, CDR2 YYEEEE, per germline.